The T cell receptor beta chain described here comes from a study of T-cell reconstitution after alpha-beta-depleted transplantation in children (dated by TCRdb to 2015 to 2016). At the level of the whole study: The study quantitatively tracked T-cell immune reconstitution after TCRalphabeta/CD19-depleted allogeneic hematopoietic cell transplantation in children using TCR repertoire profiling. What the work shows at the level of the full study, not this receptor alone: In some patients, the high TCRbeta diversity seen at day 60 was put down to recipient T cells and intrathymic progenitors that had survived conditioning. About two months after transplant, the apparently early recovery of alphabetaT-cell counts reportedly depended on just several hundred clones that had expanded rapidly and came from non-depleted graft cells. Over the following months the frequencies of hyperexpanded clones went down, and after one year T-cell counts and TCRbeta diversity were mostly credited to newly produced T cells.

The V end gives up 3 bases and the J end 4 bases, leaving 10 bases in the junction not matched to a gene. The CDR3, cysteine through phenylalanine, is 17 amino acids long. Kept here is only the CDR3 DNA, which spans 51 bases and is read in frame from base 1. The library relied on PCR. Sequencing was carried out with an Illumina HiSeq 2500. TCR library preparation used molecular barcoding, with unique molecular identifiers applied to normalize quantification of the TCRbeta repertoire. The raw public data were reprocessed by TCRdb itself: fastp quality trimming at Q25, MiXCR clonotype calling, in-frame beta chains only. Each CDR3 protein gets just one entry, which takes the most common genes and DNA from the rows behind it. This sample is represented by around 800,000 distinct CDR3 sequences; 16% of them were singletons. Roughly 5% of the sample is held by the ten biggest clonotypes. This sample's treatment or condition label indicates: allogeneic hematopoietic cell transplantation with graft depleted of TCRalphabeta T cells and CD19 B cells. The children who served as transplant recipients had been given grafts of TCRalphabeta/CD19-depleted allogeneic hematopoietic cells.

This clonotype was found a few times. No antigen is known for it. Per-base qualities were not stored, and no clone one base away is much larger. This TCR was sampled from a male patient under 18 who had a stem cell transplant for acute lymphoblastic leukemia, so the T cells may come from the graft donor. Sequencing used PBMCs, mostly from graft donor cells, obtained 360 days after TCRalphabeta/CD19-depleted stem cell transplant. The rearrangement joined TRBV12-3 or TRBV12-4 to TRBJ2-5; 11 central bases correspond to TRBD2. The CDR3 region: CASSFIAGGGGRETQYF. Read as DNA, the sequence is TGTGCCAGCAGTTTTATAGCGGGAGGGGGTGGGAGAGAGACCCAGTACTTC.